These 2 T cell receptor beta chains share one sample of origin, sequenced in a study of OX40 agonist ivuxolimab in advanced cancers. Sequencing was performed with immunoSEQ multiplex PCR; in TCRdb, only in-frame clones are kept and a portion is missing. The sample yields 65,000 to 95,000 clones, about 86% seen once. This specimen consisted of CD4+ or CD8+ T cells sorted from blood, obtained in a trial of the OX40 agonist ivuxolimab. All receptors derive from an adult with an advanced solid tumor such as melanoma, head and neck, liver or kidney cancer.

V usage is TRBV7-2 and J usage is TRBJ2-5; D might be TRBD1 (5 bases). The CDR3 is 14 residues long. The germline CDR1 and CDR2 sequences are SGHTA and FQGNSA. V lost 0 bases to trimming and J lost 2 bases, with 7 bases between them. CDR3 sequence: CASSLANRQETQYF. The CDR3, as DNA: TGTGCCAGCAGCTTAGCGAACAGGCAAGAGACCCAGTACTTC.

This chain links TRBV18 with TRBJ2-7; no clear D gene. Germline V CDR1 and CDR2: KGHSH, LQKENI. The V end was cut by 5 bases, the J end by 6 bases, with 17 bases between. The CDR3 is made up of 14 amino acids. The CDR3 protein is CASSSPDRTGEQYF. The CDR3 coding sequence is TGTGCCAGCTCATCTCCTGACCGTACTGGCGAGCAGTACTTC.